This TCR beta chain originates from a study of cytomegalovirus exposure and HLA in healthy donors. Note on this clone: Its specificity is not known.

The CDR3 is made up of 15 amino acids. Trimming took 5 bases from V and 0 from J, leaving 11 bases between them. Germline CDR1 and CDR2: LNHDA and SQIVND (reference sequence). Study-level results: Some TCR beta chains (roughly 150 of them) were listed as cytomegalovirus-associated.

The PCR had 60 Vbeta and 13 Jbeta primers. Produced via immunoSEQ multiplex PCR; TCRdb's table is partial and in-frame only. The data hold some 160,000 clones, with around 83% observed a single time. This sequence was found in a male donor in good health and CMV-seropositive. The chain joins TRBV19 to TRBJ2-4; TRBD2 is a possible D gene (6 bases). Input material: PBMCs. The CDR3 is CASSVTGLAKNIQYF. CDR3 nucleotides: TGTGCCAGTAGTGTGACGGGACTAGCCAAAAACATTCAGTACTTC.